This TCR beta chain was obtained from a study of shared clonotypes between healthy human individuals. Findings and caveats of the study: Lower generation probabilities were found for non-shared clonotypes than for those shared by all four donors.

Each subset's genomic DNA was split evenly across several immunoSEQ plates. Using immunoSEQ multiplex PCR, the repertoire was profiled, and TCRdb retains in-frame clones only, with some absent. The sample yields about 2.1 million clones, 93% seen once. Positively selected for CCR7, the CD45RO-negative cells used as naive CD8 cells excluded terminally differentiated effector memory CD45RA+ cells. The study drew its donors from healthy HIV-negative adults without recent acute infections or vaccinations. This CDR3 contains 15 residues. The J segment lost 6 bases and the V segment lost 6 bases, leaving 11 bases of the junction unmatched. The germline V gene encodes CDR1 SEHNR and CDR2 FQNEAQ (reference sequence). For this clone: Its target is not known.

Sample: naive CD8+ T cells from PBMCs. The source is a man aged 18 to 29 in good health. Some clones in this sample may be carry-over from other donors' samples. The V call is TRBV7-9, the J call TRBJ2-1; 7 bases match TRBD2. DNA of the CDR3: TGTGCCAGCAGTCCCTTTTCGGGAGGATCCAATGAGCAGTTCTTC. This sequence encodes CASSPFSGGSNEQFF.